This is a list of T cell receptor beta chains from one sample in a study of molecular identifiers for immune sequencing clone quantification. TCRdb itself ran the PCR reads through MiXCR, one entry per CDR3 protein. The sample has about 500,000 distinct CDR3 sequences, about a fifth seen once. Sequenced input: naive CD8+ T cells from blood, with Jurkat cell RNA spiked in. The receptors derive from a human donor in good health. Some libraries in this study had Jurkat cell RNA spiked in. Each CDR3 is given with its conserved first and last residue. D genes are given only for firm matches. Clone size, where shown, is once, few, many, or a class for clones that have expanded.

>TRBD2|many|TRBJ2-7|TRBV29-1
TGCAGCGTTGGGGGGGGGACCCTCTACGGGCAGTACTTC
CSVGGGTLYGQYF
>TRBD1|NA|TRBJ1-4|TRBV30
TGTGCCTGGAGTGTATTTTGGCAGGGGGATGAAAAACTGTTTTTT
CAWSVFWQGDEKLFF
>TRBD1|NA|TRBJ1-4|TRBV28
TGTGCCAGCAGTTTATTACTTTTTGGCGGGACAGGGGAAGAAAAACTGTTTTTT
CASSLLLFGGTGEEKLFF
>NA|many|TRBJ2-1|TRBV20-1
TGCAGTGCTAGAGATTCTGGATTTAGGGAGCAGTTCTTC
CSARDSGFREQFF
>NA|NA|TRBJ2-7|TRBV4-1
TGCGCCAGCAGCACACTTCACAGGGCCCCATACAACGAGCAGTACTTC
CASSTLHRAPYNEQYF
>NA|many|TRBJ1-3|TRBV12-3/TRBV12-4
TGTGCCAGCAGTCTGCGTAACACCATATATTTT
CASSLRNTIYF
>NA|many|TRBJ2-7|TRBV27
TGTGCCAGCAGTTCTGGCCGGGGAGAGCAGTACTTC
CASSSGRGEQYF
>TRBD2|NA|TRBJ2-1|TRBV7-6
TGTGCCAGCAGCTCCAGCATGGGGTACACTAGCGGTATCGATGAGCAGTTCTTC
CASSSSMGYTSGIDEQFF
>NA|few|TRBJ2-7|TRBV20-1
TGCAGTGTGCGCAGGGGGGGTTACGAGCAGTACTTC
CSVRRGGYEQYF
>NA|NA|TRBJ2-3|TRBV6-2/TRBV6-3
TGTGCCAGCACCGACCTAGCTAGCACAGATACGCAGTATTTT
CASTDLASTDTQYF
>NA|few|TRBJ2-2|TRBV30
TGTGCCTGGACAGAAGCGAACACCGGGGAGCTGTTTTTT
CAWTEANTGELFF
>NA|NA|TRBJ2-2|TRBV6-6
TGTGCCAGCAGTTACTCCGCGCCGGGATTGAACACCGGGGAGCCGTTTTTT
CASSYSAPGLNTGEPFF
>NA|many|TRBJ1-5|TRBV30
TGTGCCTGGAGCAGGGAACAAGGCAATCAGCCCCAGCATTTT
CAWSREQGNQPQHF
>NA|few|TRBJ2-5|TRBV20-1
TGCAGTGCGCCACTTGGACACCTCCAAGAGACCCAGTACTTC
CSAPLGHLQETQYF
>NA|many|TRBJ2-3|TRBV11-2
TGTGCCAGCAGCTTAGGGTTAGTCTTGTCCCAAGATACGCAGTATTTT
CASSLGLVLSQDTQYF
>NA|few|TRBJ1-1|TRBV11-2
TGTGCCAGCAGGCAGGCAGGGGTTGAAGCTTTCTTT
CASRQAGVEAFF
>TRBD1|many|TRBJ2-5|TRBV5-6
TGTGCCAGCAGCTCCGAACGCGGGACAGGGACTCCTGCCCAGTACTTC
CASSSERGTGTPAQYF
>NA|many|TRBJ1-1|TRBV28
TGTGCCAGCTTTGCCCCACCGAACACTGAAGCTTTCTTT
CASFAPPNTEAFF